Each of the 16 T cell receptor beta chains below was sequenced from the same sample in a study of blood T cell repertoires in COVID-19. The assay was immunoSEQ multiplex PCR, and TCRdb's table has in-frame clones only and misses some. In the table there are about 12,000 clones, roughly 90% of which are singletons. Material: peripheral blood. Source of these receptors: a man between 65 and 79 years old with active COVID-19.

This clone was counted a single time. The genes are TRBV24-1 and TRBJ1-5; the D gene is possibly TRBD1 (6 bases). Trimming cost V 2 bases and J 8 bases, with 12 bases left between them. Germline V CDR1 and CDR2: KGHDR, SFDVKD. The CDR3 contains 14 residues. The DNA of the CDR3 is TGTGCCACCAGTGATTCGGGGGGCGCGGAGCCCCAGCATTTT. Protein sequence: CATSDSGGAEPQHF.

V usage is TRBV18 and J usage is TRBJ2-5; a possible D gene is TRBD1 (7 bases). Germline values: CDR1 KGHSH, CDR2 LQKENI. This CDR3 has 13 amino acids. Trimming stripped 3 bases from V and 5 bases from J, with 10 bases between. CDR3 DNA sequence: TGTGCCAGCTCACCGACAGGGAGGGAGACCCAGTACTTC. This gives the protein CASSPTGRETQYF.

The chain combines TRBV6-4 with TRBJ2-1; a possible D gene is TRBD2 (5 bases). The germline gives CDR1 MRHNA, CDR2 SNTAGT. Between the trimmed V and J ends, which lost 2 bases and 6 bases, there was a span of 11 bases. This CDR3 is 14 amino acids long. The CDR3 sequence: CASSDAFRGNEQFF. The DNA for the CDR3 is TGTGCCAGCAGTGACGCGTTTCGGGGCAATGAGCAGTTCTTC.

The rearrangement links TRBV7-2 to TRBJ2-3; D uncertain. Trimming removed 4 bases at V and 9 bases at J, with 11 bases between. Looked up from germline, CDR1 is SGHTA and CDR2 is FQGNSA. This CDR3 is 12 amino acids long. The CDR3 DNA is TGTGCCAGCAGCTCCCCTCGTGAGACGCAGTATTTT. It is translated as CASSSPRETQYF.

The chain uses TRBV7-2 and TRBJ2-5; the D gene is possibly TRBD1 (6 bases). In germline, CDR1 is SGHTA, CDR2 FQGNSA. Trimming shortened V by 3 bases and J by 5 bases, and 10 bases separated the two germline ends. CDR3 length: 13 amino acids. CDR3 sequence: CASSFGGRETQYF. CDR3 in DNA: TGTGCCAGCAGCTTTGGGGGCCGCGAGACCCAGTACTTC.

V and J are TRBV21-1 and TRBJ2-4; the DNA was not compared with TRBD2, the D call given in the table. TRBV21-1 is an annotated pseudogene. The CDR3 loop spans 16 amino acids. CDR3 sequence reads: CASSLRGGSEKNIQYF. CDR3 nucleotides: TGTGCCAGCAGCCTCCGCGGGGGGTCGGAAAAAAACATTCAGTACTTC.

The chain links TRBV5-6 to TRBJ2-5; TRBD2 matches at 8 bases. The ends lost 3 bases at V and 5 bases at J; junction bases unmatched: 6. From germline, CDR1 is SGHDT and CDR2 YYEEEE. The CDR3 consists of 14 residues. This chain's CDR3 is CASSSPGGLETQYF. CDR3 nucleotide sequence: TGTGCCAGCAGCTCCCCGGGGGGGCTGGAGACCCAGTACTTC. Variable domain in full (rest from reference TRBV5-6 and TRBJ2-5): DAGVTQSPTHLIKTRGQQVTLRCSPKSGHDTVSWYQQALGQGPQFIFQYYEEEERQRGNFPDRFSGHQFPNYSSELNVNALLLGDSALYLCASSSPGGLETQYFGPGTRLLVL.

This clone occurred once. V and J are TRBV27 and TRBJ2-1, with 14 bases that match TRBD2. The CDR3 length is 15 residues. V was clipped by 3 bases and J by 9 bases; unmatched bases: 4. Germline V lookup: CDR1 MNHEY, CDR2 SMNVEV (reference sequence). CDR3 in amino acids: CASSFLTSGGGEQFF. The CDR3 DNA reads TGTGCCAGCAGTTTTTTGACTAGCGGGGGGGGTGAGCAGTTCTTC.

J is TRBJ2-1 and V is TRBV19; D is possibly TRBD1 (5 bases). Trimming took off 5 bases at V and 3 bases at J, with 17 bases between the two ends. CDR3 length: 16 residues. CDR1 and CDR2 (germline): LNHDA, SQIVND (reference sequence). The CDR3 sequence: CASSPLRAIDYNEQFF. The CDR3 bases are TGTGCCAGTAGTCCTCTCAGGGCTATAGACTACAATGAGCAGTTCTTC.

The V call is TRBV19, the J call TRBJ2-7; 8 bases map to TRBD1. This CDR3 is built from 15 residues. V shed 4 bases, J shed 2 bases, and the junction held 7 bases outside the gene matches. CDR1 LNHDA and CDR2 SQIVND come from the germline V gene (reference sequence). The CDR3 loop reads CASSTPPTGAYEQYF. CDR3 coding DNA: TGTGCCAGTAGTACCCCTCCGACAGGGGCCTACGAGCAGTACTTC. The entire variable domain, with the rest obtained from reference TRBV19 and TRBJ2-7, is as follows: DGGITQSPKYLFRKEGQNVTLSCEQNLNHDAMYWYRQDPGQGLRLIYYSQIVNDFQKGDIAEGYSVSREKKESFPLTVTSAQKNPTAFYLCASSTPPTGAYEQYFGPGTRLTVT.

The chain has TRBV20-1 and TRBJ1-6; TRBD1 matches at 7 bases. Germline V CDR1 and CDR2: DFQATT, SNEGSKA (reference sequence). The CDR3 runs 10 residues. The ends lost 6 bases at V and 16 bases at J; junction bases unmatched: 6. In DNA, the CDR3 is TGCAGTGCGACATTCAGGGGGCTCCACTTT. This translates into CSATFRGLHF.

The genes are TRBV6-2 or TRBV6-3 and TRBJ1-2; a weak D match, TRBD1 (6 bases). Trimming pared 5 bases from V and 4 bases from J, leaving 14 bases between. CDR1 and CDR2 from the germline V gene are MNHEY and SVGEGT. This CDR3 has 14 residues. CDR3 sequence reads: CASSHDRSTYGYTF. The CDR3 region has the DNA TGTGCCAGCAGTCACGACAGGTCTACCTATGGCTACACCTTC.

V gene TRBV4-1 combines with J gene TRBJ2-2; 16 bases align to TRBD2. V was clipped by 4 bases and J by 4 bases; unmatched bases: 9. The CDR3 loop spans 19 amino acids. The V gene's germline CDR1 is MGHRA and CDR2 YSYEKL. CDR3 DNA: TGCGCCAGCAGCCTCTCGGGACTAGCGGGAGGGCCGAGCACCGGGGAGCTGTTTTTT. Translated: CASSLSGLAGGPSTGELFF.

This chain links TRBV5-1 with TRBJ1-2; 7 bases fit TRBD1. With 0 bases clipped from V and 7 bases from J, the junction kept 6 bases outside the gene matches. The CDR3 length is 14 residues. Germline-derived CDR1 and CDR2 are SGHRS and YFSETQ. CDR3 loop: CASSLGQGMRGYTF. CDR3 sequence (DNA): TGCGCCAGCAGCTTGGGACAGGGAATGCGTGGCTACACCTTC.

J is TRBJ2-7 and V is TRBV5-1; TRBD2 aligns across 13 bases. J gave up 12 bases and V 0 bases, and 9 bases lay outside the gene matches. Germline V lookup: CDR1 SGHRS, CDR2 YFSETQ. The CDR3 consists of 15 residues. The CDR3 DNA reads as TGCGCCAGCAGCTTGGATGAGGGACTAGCGGGACATTTGTACTTC. Its translation is CASSLDEGLAGHLYF.

The CDR3 region is CASSTQGLGNEKLFF. The CDR3 nucleotides are TGTGCCAGTAGTACCCAGGGGCTTGGTAATGAAAAACTGTTTTTT. The V call is TRBV19, the J call TRBJ1-4; possibly TRBD1 for D (6 bases). Trimming cost V 4 bases and J 4 bases, with 13 bases left between them. The CDR3 is 15 amino acids. Germline CDR1 and CDR2: LNHDA and SQIVND (reference sequence).